This record covers a single T cell receptor (beta chain). Its antigen is not known. The repertoire was sequenced with immunoSEQ multiplex PCR; TCRdb's copy has only in-frame clones and lacks some. The sample holds roughly 11,000 clones, 78% seen once. The data belong to a study of chemoradiotherapy in HPV16-positive cancers. In the study overall: Candidate HPV-specific T-cell clones and common TCR motifs came from functional assays in two HPV16-positive patients. Notes on the study in general: Candidate HPV-specific clones and E7-related TCR motifs grew in tumor during treatment. In HPV16-positive patients, HPV-responsive T-cell expansion tracked better recurrence-free survival.

The V gene's germline CDR1 is SGHVS and CDR2 FQNEAQ. The CDR3 sequence is 15 residues long. Deletions cut 4 bases from V and 0 bases from J, with 12 bases between. The sequence was obtained from a human donor with HPV-associated anogenital cancer. This sequence joins TRBV7-8 and TRBJ2-5; D not certain. This sample was gathered from a patient who underwent chemoradiotherapy. CDR3 DNA sequence: TGTGCCAGCAGCTCTGCGATGGGGAACCAAGAGACCCAGTACTTC. It yields the protein CASSSAMGNQETQYF.